The 2 T cell receptor beta chains below come from one sample, sequenced in a study of control samples from healthy donors and cancer patients. The method was immunoSEQ multiplex PCR; TCRdb's version includes in-frame clones alone and lacks a portion of them. The data show 20,000 to 25,000 clones, with around 80% seen just once and around 23% held by the top ten. Sequencing was performed on PBMCs. These receptor sequences come from a man between 60 and 75 years old with colorectal cancer.

The genes are TRBV30 and TRBJ1-1, with no clear D. Deletions cut 0 bases from V and 1 base from J, with 6 bases between. CDR1 and CDR2 (germline): GTSNPN, SVGIG (reference sequence). CDR3 length equals 13 residues. The CDR3 protein is CAWSVPGNTEAFF. Here the CDR3 DNA reads TGTGCCTGGAGTGTACCCGGGAACACTGAAGCTTTCTTT.

This clone has only a few counts. The V call is TRBV6-2 or TRBV6-3, the J call TRBJ2-7, with TRBD1 matching 7 bases. Trimming cost V 2 bases and J 3 bases; bases outside gene matches: 7. The CDR3 has 15 amino acids. In germline, CDR1 is MNHEY, CDR2 SVGEGT. The chain's CDR3 is CASSYRQGESYEQYV. DNA for the CDR3: TGTGCCAGCAGTTACAGGCAGGGGGAAAGCTACGAGCAGTACGTC.